The clone carrying this T cell receptor beta chain was observed many times. Antigen specificity is unknown. These data originate in a study of neurological immune-mediated disorders. General study findings and limits: Private repertoires in all groups were suggested, as expanded clones shared no CDR3 amino acid sequences across subjects. Expansion of TCR clones was greatest in HTLV-1-associated myelopathy and smallest in multiple sclerosis, where it fell below that of healthy controls.

The cDNA was generated by 5'RACE with 10-nucleotide random UMIs. Over 190 million TCR-beta sequences from 15-18 subjects came from every sequencing run. From the 5' RACE reads, TCRdb called clonotypes with MiXCR, one entry per CDR3 protein. The sample comprises roughly 62,000 distinct CDR3 sequences, roughly 2.5% of which are singletons, and 3% rests with the top ten. Sequenced input: PBMCs. This receptor was taken from a man aged 45-60 years with multiple sclerosis.

In DNA, the CDR3 is TGCGCCAGCAGCCCAAGGGGCAGGGGGAGCGGGGAGCTGTTTTTT. Protein: CASSPRGRGSGELFF. The V gene is TRBV4-3, the J gene TRBJ2-2, with 7 bases identical to TRBD1. Germline V CDR1 and CDR2: LGHNA, YSLEER. The CDR3 sequence is 15 residues long. Trimming at V came to 4 bases and at J to 7 bases, leaving 9 bases not matched to a gene.